This TCR beta chain stems from a study of T cells after yellow fever vaccination. Across the study: Those fractions that held only low numbers of cells were prepared using the SMART-Seq v4 Ultra Low Input RNA kit.

V was pared by 2 bases and J by 4 bases, with 17 bases of the junction left unmatched. This CDR3 has 18 residues. The germline CDR1 and CDR2 sequences are GTSNPN and SVGIG (reference sequence). TCRdb processed the 5' RACE reads anew with MiXCR; each CDR3 protein has one entry. The sample has approximately 510,000 distinct CDR3 sequences; 21% are singletons. The rearrangement links TRBV30 to TRBJ2-3; 8 bases map to TRBD1. Sample: PBMCs, taken roughly 20 days after the first yellow fever vaccination. This receptor was identified in a man younger than 35 who received the YFV17D yellow fever vaccine. CDR3: CAWSMIYLRDRRPDTQYF. The CDR3 bases are TGTGCCTGGAGTATGATATACCTCCGGGACAGGCGGCCAGATACGCAGTATTTT.